Below are 9 T cell receptor beta chains sequenced from a single sample in a study of shared clonotypes between healthy human individuals. Sequenced by immunoSEQ multiplex PCR; TCRdb stores in-frame clones only, minus some. The table includes about 2.4 million clones, more than 85% detected once. Sequenced: naive CD4+ T cells from PBMCs. Sample subset: CD45RA+ positively selected. The receptor source for this set is a man younger than 35 in good health. Some clones in this sample may be carry-over from other donors' samples.

The chain combines TRBV5-6 with TRBJ2-7, with no clear D. Germline lookup yields CDR1 SGHDT and CDR2 YYEEEE. This CDR3 region has 14 residues. The V end lost 1 base, the J end lost 0 bases, and 8 bases lay between the germline ends. CDR3 residues: CASSLLGLSYEQYF. DNA for the CDR3: TGTGCCAGCAGCTTGCTTGGGCTCTCCTACGAGCAGTACTTC.

J is TRBJ2-7 and V is TRBV20-1; TRBD1 might be the D (6 bases). Germline V gene sequence: CDR1 DFQATT, CDR2 SNEGSKA (reference sequence). CDR3 length: 10 residues. CDR3 sequence (DNA): TGCAGCTTACAGGGTTACGAGCAGTACTTC. This translates into CSLQGYEQYF.

This clone is a singleton in its sample. The chain carries TRBV5-1 and TRBJ2-1; 9 positions match TRBD1. Germline-derived CDR1 and CDR2 are SGHRS and YFSETQ. The CDR3 is 16 amino acids. Trimming cost V 1 base and J 8 bases; bases outside gene matches: 10. In DNA, the CDR3 is TGCGCCAGCAGCTTGTTTGGGACAGGGACCATACATGAGCAGTTCTTC. The encoded protein is CASSLFGTGTIHEQFF.

The chain carries TRBV7-2 and TRBJ1-5; D gene uncertain. Germline lookup yields CDR1 SGHTA and CDR2 FQGNSA. Trimming shortened V by 2 bases and J by 7 bases, and 9 bases separated the two germline ends. This CDR3 is built from 13 residues. CDR3 loop: CASSLKEYQPQHF. CDR3 DNA sequence: TGTGCCAGCAGCTTAAAAGAGTACCAGCCCCAGCATTTT.

As to this clone: Other DNA sequences from this sample encode an identical CDR3 as well. The chain employs TRBV28 and TRBJ1-5; a weak D match, TRBD1 (5 bases). V lost 7 bases to trimming and J lost 7 bases, with 11 bases between them. The CDR3 spans 12 residues. Germline loops: CDR1 MDHEN, CDR2 SYDVKM. CDR3: CASTRGGQPQHF. In nucleotides, the CDR3 is TGTGCCAGCACGAGGGGAGGGCAGCCCCAGCATTTT.

The genes are TRBV28 and TRBJ1-6; D is unclear. Trimming cost V 5 bases and J 0 bases, with 8 bases left between them. This CDR3 spans 15 amino acids. Germline-derived CDR1 and CDR2 are MDHEN and SYDVKM. This CDR3 is CASSAGSSYNSPLHF. CDR3 nucleotide sequence: TGTGCCAGCAGTGCAGGAAGCTCCTATAATTCACCCCTCCACTTT.

The chain couples TRBV7-2 to TRBJ1-2, with TRBD1 matching over 9 bases. Germline loops: CDR1 SGHTA, CDR2 FQGNSA. The CDR3 has 15 residues. J gave up 2 bases and V 5 bases, and 6 bases lay outside the gene matches. The CDR3 DNA is TGTGCCAGCAGCAGAACCGGGACAGGGAACTATGGCTACACCTTC. Its protein is CASSRTGTGNYGYTF.

The chain carries TRBV7-9 and TRBJ1-1, with D tentatively TRBD1 (5 bases). In germline, CDR1 is SEHNR, CDR2 FQNEAQ (reference sequence). The CDR3 has 16 residues. V shed 5 bases and J shed 1 base, with 17 bases lying between them. The CDR3 DNA reads as TGTGCCAGCAGCGATCAATGGGGCAGAACGAACACTGAAGCTTTCTTT. It is translated as CASSDQWGRTNTEAFF.

The chain recombines TRBV19 with TRBJ2-7; tentatively, D is TRBD1 (6 bases). CDR1 is LNHDA and CDR2 is SQIVND in the germline V gene (reference sequence). This CDR3 region has 16 residues. Trimming stripped 5 bases from V and 4 bases from J, with 21 bases between. This chain's CDR3 is CASSHLTGTIPYEQYF. In DNA, the CDR3 is TGTGCCAGTAGTCATCTGACAGGAACCATACCTTACGAGCAGTACTTC.